This section outlines one TCR beta chain sequence together with its context. Its antigen remains unknown. The data derive from a study of cytomegalovirus exposure and HLA in healthy donors. General study points: The productive fraction for most TCR beta V segments was about 87% or about 30% in an earlier analysis.

Primers included in the PCR were 60 Vbeta and 13 Jbeta primers. The repertoire was sequenced with immunoSEQ multiplex PCR; TCRdb's copy has only in-frame clones and lacks some. This sample carries about 140,000 clones, approximately 80% of them seen once, and the ten largest clones take around 4.9%. This clonotype originated in a male donor in good health and CMV-seronegative. The sequencing input was PBMCs.

DNA of the CDR3: TGTGCCAGCAGTTTAGGCCAGGGGGGAACCTACTACGAGCAGTACTTC. Protein: CASSLGQGGTYYEQYF. This rearrangement joins TRBV27 to TRBJ2-7; possibly TRBD1 for D (7 bases). Trimming removed 2 bases at V and 3 bases at J, with 17 bases between. Germline V gene lookup returns CDR1 MNHEY and CDR2 SMNVEV (reference sequence). The CDR3 is 16 residues long.